This TCR beta chain was identified in a study of blood T cell repertoires in COVID-19 (TCRdb year 2020). A note on the overall study: Samples from collaborators originated in the United States, Italy and Spain and spanned both the acute and convalescent phases of COVID-19. The samples were drawn from the first 160 participants of the ongoing ImmuneRACE study and from more than 1,000 subjects provided by 6 global collaborators. HLA class I and class II types, where available, came from metadata supplied by the sample provider rather than from assay-based typing. The repertoires were released in a freely available public database meant as a resource for research on the immune response to SARS-CoV-2. The material from the prospective study consisted of cDNA or gDNA derived from T cells, B-cell-depleted T cells, or PBMCs. Nearly every sample came with metadata listing a de-identified subject ID, COVID-19 status, age in years and sex. Subjects who had been exposed to COVID-19, were actively infected with it, or had recovered from it provided the deeply sampled blood TCRbeta repertoires that made up the dataset. The paper's findings and limits, for the study overall: Clinical and demographic metadata were provided uncurated, with the amount varying by source and participant.

This clone was detected once. It has no known antigen specificity. No much larger clonotype is one base removed from it; base qualities were not supplied. The immunoSEQ Assay, a bias-controlled multiplex PCR, was used to amplify TCRbeta CDR3 regions from genomic DNA. The authors' analysis ran thus. The number of nucleated cells in each sample was estimated from the amplification of reference gene primers within the assay. Sequence reads were collapsed and filtered to measure the absolute abundance of every unique TCRbeta CDR3 rearrangement. For each sample, productive Simpson clonality was calculated as the square root of Simpson's diversity index over productive rearrangements. TCRdb obtained this table from immuneACCESS and retained in-frame rearrangements with V and J assigned. These tables miss some clones; where compared with another copy, unresolved V genes account for less than half of the shortfall, and the remainder is unexplained. That table supplies the V and J calls and clone size; D and trimming were determined from the DNA. In this sample the table shows roughly 270,000 clones, around 85% of which occur a single time. The ten largest account for about 2.3% of the sample.

In the prospective study, participants were about 18 to 95 years old, resided in about two dozen geographic areas of the United States, and were enrolled through a virtual design. Cohort assignment in the prospective study relied on participant-reported clinical history from a screening survey and a study questionnaire. ImmuneRACE Cohort 3 recovered participants were defined by two consecutive negative NP/OP PCR tests, healthcare professional clearance, or symptom resolution. Each participant in the prospective study had whole blood, serum and a nasopharyngeal or oropharyngeal swab collected by mobile phlebotomists. Participants in the prospective study had the option to provide additional blood draws and questionnaires over an approximately 2-month period. Before DNA extraction, prospective study blood samples were shipped either frozen or at room temperature. The origin of this receptor is a woman aged 45-59 years who had recovered from COVID-19. Sequencing was performed on PBMCs or T cells enriched from blood (not recorded which).

The CDR3 amino acid sequence is: CATSDGTGGPYNEQFF. The DNA sequence reads TGTGCCACCAGTGATGGAACAGGGGGCCCCTACAATGAGCAGTTCTTC. The chain was built from TRBV24-1 and TRBJ2-1, and 9 junction bases match TRBD1. V ends up 3 bases short and J 2 bases short, with an unmatched junction base count of 4. Its CDR3 holds 16 amino acids, cysteine through phenylalanine. The retained sequence is limited to the CDR3, 48 bases, with the frame set at the first base. From the germline V gene, CDR1 is KGHDR and CDR2 is SFDVKD.